This record covers a single T cell receptor beta chain. The source of the sample is a study of CD8 T cells in Susac syndrome. The germline V gene encodes CDR1 MNHEY and CDR2 SVGAGI. V shed 5 bases and J shed 0 bases, with 10 bases lying between them. This CDR3 is 14 amino acids long. About 0.5 to 1 ug RNA was reverse transcribed with random hexamers. TCRdb re-called the immunoSEQ multiplex PCR reads through MiXCR, storing one row per CDR3 protein. This sample carries 95,000 to 150,000 distinct CDR3 sequences, 96% of them seen once, and the ten largest clones take 0.12% to 0.15%. This sequence originates from a human donor with Susac syndrome. The chain recombines TRBV6-5 with TRBJ1-1, with D perhaps TRBD1 (5 bases). The specimen sequenced was CD4+ T cells from PBMCs. The CDR3 region is CASSKTVLNTEAFF. The CDR3 DNA sequence: TGTGCCAGCAGTAAGACAGTTCTGAACACTGAAGCTTTCTTT.